Listed here are 18 T cell receptor beta chains from one sample, sequenced in a study of cytomegalovirus exposure and HLA in healthy donors. PCR primers comprised 60 Vbeta and 13 Jbeta primers. TCRdb's table, derived via immunoSEQ multiplex PCR, lists solely in-frame clones and lacks some. The data show approximately 120,000 clones, roughly three quarters seen once. Sequencing was performed on PBMCs. The receptors here all came from a woman aged 45 to 65 in good health and CMV-seropositive.

V usage is TRBV5-1 and J usage is TRBJ2-3; the D gene is possibly TRBD2 (5 bases). This CDR3 has 13 amino acids. Germline V gene data show CDR1 as SGHRS and CDR2 as YFSETQ. V shed 0 bases and J shed 6 bases, with 8 bases lying between them. CDR3 nucleotides: TGCGCCAGCAGCTTGGCGTGGAGGGATACGCAGTATTTT. The encoded protein is CASSLAWRDTQYF.

This rearrangement joins TRBV2 to TRBJ2-1; 10 bases match TRBD2. Trimming cost V 6 bases and J 2 bases; bases outside gene matches: 4. The CDR3 consists of 15 residues. Germline V gives CDR1 SNHLY, CDR2 FYNNEI. CDR3 sequence (DNA): TGTGCCAGCAGGGCCGGGACTAGCGCCTACAATGAGCAGTTCTTC. As protein: CASRAGTSAYNEQFF. The full variable domain, completed using reference TRBV2 and TRBJ2-1, is EPEVTQTPSHQVTQMGQEVILRCVPISNHLYFYWYRQILGQKVEFLVSFYNNEISEKSEIFDDQFSVERPDGSNFTLKIRSTKLEDSAMYFCASRAGTSAYNEQFFGPGTRLTVL.

The J gene is TRBJ1-5, the V gene TRBV6-1, with TRBD1 matching 11 bases. J gave up 6 bases and V 6 bases, and 4 bases lay outside the gene matches. This CDR3 contains 14 residues. From germline, CDR1 is MNHNS and CDR2 SASEGT. In DNA form, the CDR3 reads TGTGCCAGCAGCCGCGGACAGGGGGCTCAGCCCCAGCATTTT. Translation gives CASSRGQGAQPQHF.

V and J are TRBV7-3 and TRBJ2-5; 14 bases agree with TRBD2. The germline V gene encodes CDR1 SGHTA and CDR2 FQGTGA. Trimming removed 0 bases from V and 4 bases from J; junction bases left unmatched: 1. This CDR3 has 16 residues. CDR3 sequence reads: CASSLTGTSGGETQYF. The CDR3 DNA sequence: TGTGCCAGCAGCTTAACCGGGACTAGCGGGGGAGAGACCCAGTACTTC.

The V and J genes are TRBV19 and TRBJ2-3, with 12 bases aligning to TRBD2. CDR1 is LNHDA and CDR2 is SQIVND in the germline V gene (reference sequence). The CDR3 consists of 12 residues. The junction had 8 bases not matched to a gene; V was cut back by 10 bases and J by 12 bases. The CDR3, as DNA: TGTGCCACCGAGACTAGCGGGAGATCACAGTATTTT. Translating it yields CATETSGRSQYF.

This clone was observed a handful of times. The V call is TRBV6-4, the J call TRBJ1-1; 10 bases agree with TRBD1. CDR1 and CDR2 from the germline V gene are MRHNA and SNTAGT. V dropped 9 bases and J dropped 6; count of bases not matched to a gene: 4. The CDR3 spans 12 residues. The CDR3: CARGTGEPEAFF. The CDR3 bases are TGTGCCAGGGGGACAGGGGAACCTGAAGCTTTCTTT.

The chain is built from TRBV27 and TRBJ1-6; 8 bases are shared with TRBD1. V lost 9 bases and J lost 6; bases outside the gene matches: 4. CDR1 MNHEY and CDR2 SMNVEV come from the germline V gene (reference sequence). The CDR3 has 13 amino acids. DNA for the CDR3: TGTGCCAGTCGGACAGGGACTAATTCACCCCTCCACTTT. It specifies CASRTGTNSPLHF.

The chain links TRBV18 to TRBJ2-7; 9 positions agree with TRBD1. This CDR3 comprises 15 residues. CDR1 is KGHSH and CDR2 is LQKENI in the germline V gene. V lost 4 bases, J lost 2 bases, and 6 bases stayed unmatched. This CDR3 reads CASSQGTGTAYEQYF. The CDR3 bases are TGTGCCAGCTCACAGGGGACAGGGACCGCCTACGAGCAGTACTTC.

This chain joins TRBV2 and TRBJ2-6; TRBD1 matches at 8 bases. This CDR3 is built from 16 residues. The V segment lost 1 base and the J segment 2 bases; nucleotides outside the gene matches: 1. Germline values: CDR1 SNHLY, CDR2 FYNNEI. The CDR3 here is CASSEGRGPGANVLTF. Here the CDR3 DNA reads TGTGCCAGCAGTGAAGGCAGGGGGCCTGGGGCCAACGTCCTGACTTTC.

This rearrangement joins TRBV5-1 to TRBJ2-5; D gene ambiguous. Germline lookup yields CDR1 SGHRS and CDR2 YFSETQ. This CDR3 is built from 14 residues. Trimming took off 7 bases at V and 2 bases at J, with 15 bases between the two ends. DNA for the CDR3: TGCGCCAGCCGAAGCGCCAGTCCACAAGAGACCCAGTACTTC. Translating gives CASRSASPQETQYF.

The genes are TRBV2 and TRBJ1-5; tentative D call: TRBD1 (6 bases). CDR3 length: 15 amino acids. The V end lost 3 bases, the J end lost 3 bases, and 12 bases lay between the germline ends. Germline V gives CDR1 SNHLY, CDR2 FYNNEI. The CDR3 reads CASSEDSRVNQPQHF. In DNA, the CDR3 is TGTGCCAGCAGTGAGGACAGTAGGGTCAATCAGCCCCAGCATTTT.

The chain employs TRBV6-5 and TRBJ1-5; D gene uncertain. The V gene's germline CDR1 is MNHEY and CDR2 SVGAGI. Trimming stripped 2 bases from V and 6 bases from J, with 14 bases between. The CDR3 has 15 amino acids. CDR3 coding DNA: TGTGCCAGCAGTTACACTACGAGTGGAGGTCAGCCCCAGCATTTT. This codes for CASSYTTSGGQPQHF.

A single count supports this clone. The V gene is TRBV27, the J gene TRBJ1-1; 7 bases are shared with TRBD1. The ends lost 4 bases at V and 4 bases at J; junction bases unmatched: 12. CDR1 and CDR2 from the germline V gene are MNHEY and SMNVEV (reference sequence). The CDR3 is made up of 16 amino acids. The CDR3 region has the DNA TGTGCCAGCAGTTCCCCAATGACAGGGCCCGGCACTGAAGCTTTCTTT. Protein sequence: CASSSPMTGPGTEAFF.

The chain is built from TRBV4-3 and TRBJ1-5; D perhaps matches TRBD1 (5 bases). V lost 0 bases, J lost 6 bases, and 9 bases lay in between. The CDR3 covers 14 residues. Per the germline V gene, CDR1 is LGHNA and CDR2 is YSLEER. Here the CDR3 DNA reads TGCGCCAGCAGCCAAGATTTGCAGGGTCAGCCCCAGCATTTT. It specifies CASSQDLQGQPQHF.

In nucleotides, the CDR3 is TGTGCCAGCAGCCCAATTAGCTCCTACAATGAGCAGTTCTTC. Protein sequence: CASSPISSYNEQFF. This chain uses TRBV9 with TRBJ2-1; unclear D gene. Trimming removed 4 bases at V and 0 bases at J, with 8 bases between. The V gene's germline CDR1 is SGDLS and CDR2 YYNGEE. The CDR3 has 14 residues.

As for this clone: Other DNA sequences in this sample translate to the same CDR3. The rearrangement joins TRBV20-1 to TRBJ2-7; D is unresolved. The CDR3 extends over 11 amino acids. The V gene's germline CDR1 is DFQATT and CDR2 SNEGSKA (reference sequence). The V and J ends lost 3 bases and 2 bases respectively, with 5 bases between them. The CDR3 loop reads CSASGTYEQYF. CDR3 DNA sequence: TGCAGTGCTAGCGGTACCTACGAGCAGTACTTC.

As to this clone: Mismatch with germline at one junction end may stem from a read error. This CDR3 reads CSSSLAQGPLHF. For the CDR3, the DNA is TGTTCCAGCAGCTTAGCGCAGGGCCCCCTCCACTTT. The gene calls are TRBV7-9 and TRBJ1-6; D possibly corresponds to TRBD1 (5 bases). The CDR3 is 12 residues long. In germline, CDR1 is SEHNR, CDR2 FQNEAQ (reference sequence).

V is TRBV11-2 and J is TRBJ2-3, with TRBD1 matching 7 bases. V lost 2 bases, J lost 3 bases, and 8 bases stayed unmatched. This CDR3 is built from 16 residues. Per germline, CDR1 SGHAT and CDR2 FQNNGV. The CDR3 DNA reads TGTGCCAGCAGCTTACGAGGGGGCTTGACAACAGATACGCAGTATTTT. This gives the protein CASSLRGGLTTDTQYF.